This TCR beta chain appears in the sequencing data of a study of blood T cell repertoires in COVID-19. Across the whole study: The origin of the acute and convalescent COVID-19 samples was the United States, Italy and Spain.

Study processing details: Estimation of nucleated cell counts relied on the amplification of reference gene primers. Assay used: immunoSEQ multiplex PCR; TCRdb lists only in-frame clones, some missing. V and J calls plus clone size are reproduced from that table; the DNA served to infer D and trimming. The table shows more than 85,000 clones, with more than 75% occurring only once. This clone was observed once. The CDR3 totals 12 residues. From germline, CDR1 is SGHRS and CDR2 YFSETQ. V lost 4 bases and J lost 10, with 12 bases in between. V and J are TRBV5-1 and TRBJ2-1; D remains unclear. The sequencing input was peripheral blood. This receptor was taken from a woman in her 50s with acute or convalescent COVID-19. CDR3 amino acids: CASSPESREQFF. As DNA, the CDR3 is TGCGCCAGCAGCCCGGAGTCGCGGGAGCAGTTCTTC. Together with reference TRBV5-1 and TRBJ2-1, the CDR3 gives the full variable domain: KAGVTQTPRYLIKTRGQQVTLSCSPISGHRSVSWYQQTPGQGLQFLFEYFSETQRNKGNFPGRFSGRQFSNSRSEMNVSTLELGDSALYLCASSPESREQFFGPGTRLTVL.